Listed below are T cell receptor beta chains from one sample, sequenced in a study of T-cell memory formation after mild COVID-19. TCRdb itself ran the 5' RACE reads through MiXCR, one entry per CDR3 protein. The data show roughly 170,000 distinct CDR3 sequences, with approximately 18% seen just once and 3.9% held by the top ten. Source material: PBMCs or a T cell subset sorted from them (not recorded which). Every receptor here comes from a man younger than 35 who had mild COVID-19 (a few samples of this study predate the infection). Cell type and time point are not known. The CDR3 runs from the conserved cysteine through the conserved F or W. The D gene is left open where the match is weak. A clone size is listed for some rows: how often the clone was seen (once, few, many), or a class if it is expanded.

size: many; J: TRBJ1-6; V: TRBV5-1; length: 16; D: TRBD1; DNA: TGCGCCAGCAGGCCGAGGGACAGCGCCTATAATTCACCCCTCCACTTT; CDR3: CASRPRDSAYNSPLHF
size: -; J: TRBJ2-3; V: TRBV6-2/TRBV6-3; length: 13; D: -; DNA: TGTGCCAGCAGTTATCCGGACAAACATACGCAGTATTTT; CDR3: CASSYPDKHTQYF
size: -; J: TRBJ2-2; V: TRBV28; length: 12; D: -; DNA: TGTGCCAGCGGGGTTCAGGCCGGGGAGCTGTTTTTT; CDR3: CASGVQAGELFF
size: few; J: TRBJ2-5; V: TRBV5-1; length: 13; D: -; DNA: TGCGCCAGCAGCTTGGCATATCGAGAGACCCAGTACTTC; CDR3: CASSLAYRETQYF
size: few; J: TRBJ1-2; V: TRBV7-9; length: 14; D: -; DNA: TGTGCCAGCACCATCACCGGGACCTTAGGCGGCTACACCTTC; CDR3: CASTITGTLGGYTF
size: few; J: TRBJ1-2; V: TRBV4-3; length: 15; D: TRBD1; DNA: TGCGCCAGCAGCCAACGGGACAGGGCTTTCGCTGGCTACACCTTC; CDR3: CASSQRDRAFAGYTF
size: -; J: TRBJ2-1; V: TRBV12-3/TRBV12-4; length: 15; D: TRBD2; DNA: TGTGCCAGCAGTAGGGGCGGGGGGCCGTACAATGAGCAGTTCTTC; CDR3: CASSRGGGPYNEQFF
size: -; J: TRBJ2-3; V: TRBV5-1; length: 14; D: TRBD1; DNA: TGCGCCAGCAGTGGACAGGGGGACGCAGATACGCAGTATTTT; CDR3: CASSGQGDADTQYF
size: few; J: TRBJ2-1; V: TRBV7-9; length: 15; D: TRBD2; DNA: TGTGCCAGCAGCAAACTAGCGGGGGACAATAATGAGCAGTTCTTC; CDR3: CASSKLAGDNNEQFF
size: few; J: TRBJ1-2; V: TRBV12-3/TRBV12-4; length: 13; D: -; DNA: TGTTCCAGCAGAGTCGGTAGGGGGGGCGGCTACACCTTC; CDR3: CSSRVGRGGGYTF
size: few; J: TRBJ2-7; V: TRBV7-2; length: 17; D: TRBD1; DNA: TGTGCCAGCAGCCGACTTAAGGGACAGGGGGTATCCTACGAGCAGTACTTC; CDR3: CASSRLKGQGVSYEQYF
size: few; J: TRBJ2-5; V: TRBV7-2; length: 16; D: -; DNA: TGTGCCAGCAGCTTAGTCGGCCGGCGGCTAGCAGAGACCCAGTACTTC; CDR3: CASSLVGRRLAETQYF
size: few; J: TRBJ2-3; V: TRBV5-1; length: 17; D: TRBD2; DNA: TGCGCCAGCAGCCGCGGACTAGCGGGGGGTATCACAGATACGCAGTATTTT; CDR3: CASSRGLAGGITDTQYF
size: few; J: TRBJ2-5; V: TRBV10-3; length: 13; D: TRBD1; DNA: TGTGCCACCAACCAGGGGGCTGAAGAGACCCAGTACTTC; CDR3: CATNQGAEETQYF
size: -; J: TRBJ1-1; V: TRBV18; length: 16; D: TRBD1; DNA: TGTGCCAGCTCACAGAGAATCAACAGGGGGAACACTGAAGCTTTCTTT; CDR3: CASSQRINRGNTEAFF
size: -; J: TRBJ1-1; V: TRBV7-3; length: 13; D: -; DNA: TGTGCCAGCAGCTTAAGGTCAGGGGACGAAGCTTTCTTT; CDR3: CASSLRSGDEAFF
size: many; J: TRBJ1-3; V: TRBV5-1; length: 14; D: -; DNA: TGCGCCAGCAGCTTGGAGGCAGCTGGAAACACCATATATTTT; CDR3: CASSLEAAGNTIYF
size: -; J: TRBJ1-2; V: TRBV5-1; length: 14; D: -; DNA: TGCGCCAGCAGCTCAACCGGGACGGCTTATGGCTACACCTTC; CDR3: CASSSTGTAYGYTF
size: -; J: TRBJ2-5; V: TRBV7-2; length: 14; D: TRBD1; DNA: TGTGCCAGCATCCCACCGGGACAGCAAGAGACCCAGTACTTC; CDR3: CASIPPGQQETQYF
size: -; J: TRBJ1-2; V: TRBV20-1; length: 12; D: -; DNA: TGCAGCGTCCAGACAGCTAACTATGGCTACACCTTC; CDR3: CSVQTANYGYTF
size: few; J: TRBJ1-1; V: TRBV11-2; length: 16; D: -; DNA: TGTGCCAGCAGCTTAGCCACAGGTGCTGGACACACTGAAGCTTTCTTT; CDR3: CASSLATGAGHTEAFF
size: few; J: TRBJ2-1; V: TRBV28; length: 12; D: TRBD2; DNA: TGTGCCAGCAGGGCGGGGGTAGATGAGCAGTTCTTC; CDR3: CASRAGVDEQFF
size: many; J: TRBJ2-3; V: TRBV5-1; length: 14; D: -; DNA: TGCGCCAGCAGCTTGCGTCCATCCACAGATACGCAGTATTTT; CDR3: CASSLRPSTDTQYF
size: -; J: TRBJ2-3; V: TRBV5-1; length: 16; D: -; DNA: TGCGCCAGCAGCTTGGGAATTAGCGGTACAGGGGATACGCAGTATTTT; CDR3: CASSLGISGTGDTQYF
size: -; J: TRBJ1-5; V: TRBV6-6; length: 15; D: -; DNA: TGTGCCAGCAGTTACGCCAATCTAGGGGATCAGCCCCAGCATTTT; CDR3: CASSYANLGDQPQHF
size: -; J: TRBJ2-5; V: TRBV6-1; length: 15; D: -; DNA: TGTGCCAGCAGTGAAGCGTGGTGGGGTGGAGAGACCCAGTACTTC; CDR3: CASSEAWWGGETQYF
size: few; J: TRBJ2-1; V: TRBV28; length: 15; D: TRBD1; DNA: TGTGCCAGCAGTTCTGGGACAGGGACCCTATGGGAGCAGTTCTTC; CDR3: CASSSGTGTLWEQFF